Following are 12 T cell receptor beta chains from one sample sequenced in a study of TIL therapy for anti-PD-1-resistant metastatic lung cancer. Time point indicated: pre-treatment sample, taken before nivolumab and TIL therapy. Sequencing used immunoSEQ v3. Some clones are missing from TCRdb's copy, which holds only in-frame ones; the method was immunoSEQ multiplex PCR. The data contain about 50,000 clones, 70% to 85% of them singletons. This material consisted of blood, taken at baseline. These receptors came from a woman between 25 and 80 years old with non-small cell lung cancer.

As DNA, the CDR3 is TGTGCCAGCACCTTACAGGGGGGTCGGACTGAAGCTTTCTTT. This encodes CASTLQGGRTEAFF. V and J are TRBV2 and TRBJ1-1; 8 nucleotides line up with TRBD1. This CDR3 contains 14 residues. V shed 7 bases, J shed 5 bases, and the junction held 9 bases outside the gene matches. The V gene's germline CDR1 is SNHLY and CDR2 FYNNEI.

The chain combines TRBV10-3 with TRBJ1-2, with unresolved D. V was pared by 4 bases and J by 2 bases, with 5 bases between. The CDR3 is 12 residues long. The germline gives CDR1 ENHRY, CDR2 SYGVKD. CDR3 sequence: CAISVQNYGYTF. The CDR3, as DNA: TGTGCCATCAGTGTTCAGAACTATGGCTACACCTTC.

The chain uses TRBV6-6 and TRBJ1-4, with 11 bases aligning to TRBD1. Trimming cost V 6 bases and J 10 bases; bases outside gene matches: 4. Germline CDR1 reads MNHNY; CDR2 reads SVGAGI (reference sequence). The CDR3 totals 13 residues. CDR3 sequence (DNA): TGTGCCAGCAGCCCGGGACAGGGGGGAAAACTGTTTTTT. Amino acid sequence: CASSPGQGGKLFF.

Only a few counts were recorded for this clone. The chain couples TRBV30 to TRBJ2-7; no definite D call. CDR1 GTSNPN and CDR2 SVGIG come from the germline V gene (reference sequence). V was pared by 3 bases and J by 12 bases, with 18 bases between. The CDR3 totals 12 residues. CDR3 sequence reads: CAWSEGLAGAYF. The CDR3 DNA sequence: TGTGCCTGGAGCGAAGGGCTCGCCGGAGCGTACTTC.

The chain employs TRBV11-2 and TRBJ2-1, with a weak D call TRBD1 (5 bases). The germline CDR1 and CDR2 sequences are SGHAT and FQNNGV. Trimming removed 5 bases from V and 0 bases from J, with 14 bases in between. The CDR3 is made up of 16 amino acids. The CDR3 region is CASSTQTASSYNEQFF. The DNA of the CDR3 is TGTGCCAGCAGCACTCAGACAGCGAGCTCCTACAATGAGCAGTTCTTC.

The chain links TRBV5-1 to TRBJ1-2; D ambiguous. V shed 0 bases and J shed 4 bases, with 10 bases lying between them. This CDR3 has 14 residues. Germline V gene data show CDR1 as SGHRS and CDR2 as YFSETQ. The CDR3 here is CASSLGGSLYGYTF. The CDR3 coding sequence is TGCGCCAGCAGCTTGGGAGGGAGCCTCTATGGCTACACCTTC.

V is TRBV27 and J is TRBJ2-7, with D possibly matching TRBD1 (5 bases). CDR3 size: 15 residues. V was clipped by 2 bases and J by 5 bases, with 16 bases between them. Germline values: CDR1 MNHEY, CDR2 SMNVEV (reference sequence). CDR3 region: CASSLSPVKGNEQYF. The CDR3 coding sequence is TGTGCCAGCAGTTTAAGCCCTGTCAAGGGGAACGAGCAGTACTTC.

Only one count was recorded for this clone. This rearrangement joins TRBV7-2 to TRBJ2-7; 13 nucleotides agree with TRBD2. CDR1 SGHTA and CDR2 FQGNSA come from the germline V gene. V trimming: 5 bases; J trimming: 4 bases; junction bases outside the gene matches: 5. This CDR3 region has 15 residues. DNA of the CDR3: TGTGCCAGCAGCACGACTAGCGGGGGGTCTTACGAGCAGTACTTC. It yields the protein CASSTTSGGSYEQYF.

The rearrangement links TRBV4-3 to TRBJ1-5; 9 nucleotides agree with TRBD1. This CDR3 contains 15 residues. V trimming: 3 bases; J trimming: 4 bases; junction bases outside the gene matches: 4. Germline V gene sequence: CDR1 LGHNA, CDR2 YSLEER. For the CDR3, the DNA is TGCGCCAGCAGCCAGCTGACAGGGGGGAATCAGCCCCAGCATTTT. It encodes CASSQLTGGNQPQHF.

The rearrangement joins TRBV6-6 to TRBJ2-5; TRBD1 agrees at 9 bases. The DNA matches TRBJ2-7 better at its end, which makes the J call doubtful. Germline CDR1 MNHNY, CDR2 SVGAGI (reference sequence). There are 16 residues in the CDR3. This CDR3 is CASSFPRDREFYEQYF. The CDR3 nucleotides read TGTGCCAGCAGTTTCCCCCGGGACAGGGAATTCTACGAGCAGTACTTC.

The chain joins TRBV7-9 to TRBJ2-1, with 7 bases identical to TRBD2. This CDR3 is 15 amino acids long. Trimming took 1 base from V and 8 from J; bases not matched to a gene: 8. Per the germline V gene, CDR1 is SEHNR and CDR2 is FQNEAQ (reference sequence). This chain's CDR3 is CASSLGFERGDEQFF. The CDR3 region has the DNA TGTGCCAGCAGCTTAGGGTTTGAGCGGGGAGATGAGCAGTTCTTC. Looking up the rest from reference TRBV7-9 and TRBJ2-1 gives the full variable domain: DTGVSQNPRHKITKRGQNVTFRCDPISEHNRLYWYRQTLGQGPEFLTYFQNEAQLEKSRLLSDRFSAERPKGSFSTLEIQRTEQGDSAMYLCASSLGFERGDEQFFGPGTRLTVL.

This sequence joins TRBV19 and TRBJ1-2; 12 bases map to TRBD1. This CDR3 is 17 amino acids long. V lost 5 bases to trimming and J lost 0 bases; unmatched junction nucleotides: 7. CDR1 is LNHDA, CDR2 SQIVND, per germline (reference sequence). Here the CDR3 DNA reads TGTGCCAGTAGTCCCGGGACAGGGGGCCTGTCTAACTATGGCTACACCTTC. Its translation is CASSPGTGGLSNYGYTF. The complete variable domain, with remaining parts taken from reference TRBV19 and TRBJ1-2, reads DGGITQSPKYLFRKEGQNVTLSCEQNLNHDAMYWYRQDPGQGLRLIYYSQIVNDFQKGDIAEGYSVSREKKESFPLTVTSAQKNPTAFYLCASSPGTGGLSNYGYTFGSGTRLTVV.